The source of this T cell receptor beta chain is a study of blood T cells in healthy people across ages. Turning to the study itself: Through template switching, about one barcoded beta molecule was captured per two T cells, as measured in model experiments.

This clonotype was seen a few times. Trimming removed 2 bases from V and 0 bases from J; junction bases left unmatched: 4. The CDR3 is 16 residues long. Looked up from germline, CDR1 is SGHRS and CDR2 is YFSETQ. Primed by a sample-barcoded 5' primer and a J-beta primer mix, a second PCR proceeded for roughly 6 to 12 cycles. TCRdb itself ran the 5' RACE reads through MiXCR, one entry per CDR3 protein. Found here are about 720,000 distinct CDR3 sequences, approximately 21% of them singletons; the top ten hold roughly 22%. Every participating donor contributed approximately 9.5 milliliters of peripheral blood through a draw.

The clonotype was recovered from an older man in good health. Sequencing was done on a sample of blood. The chain recombines TRBV5-1 with TRBJ2-1, with 8 nucleotides matching TRBD2. CDR3 nucleotides: TGCGCCAGCAGCTTAGCGGGAGAGAGCTCCTACAATGAGCAGTTCTTC. Protein product: CASSLAGESSYNEQFF.